Below are 32 T cell receptor beta chains sequenced from a single sample in a study of blood T cell repertoires in COVID-19 (dated by TCRdb to the early 2020s). Library creation used the immunoSEQ multiplex PCR assay. As stored in TCRdb, this immuneACCESS dataset retains in-frame rearrangements with V and J assigned. A fraction of the clones does not appear; measured against another copy, unresolved V genes explain less than half of the discrepancy, and the remainder lacks a known reason. The sample profile shows 95,000 to 150,000 clones; roughly 89% of them were found once. The ten largest make up about 4.5% of the sample. Sample: peripheral blood. These receptors were obtained from a man aged 40-49 years with acute or convalescent COVID-19.

The chain is built from TRBV19 and TRBJ1-1; D ambiguous. V was clipped by 5 bases and J by 1 base, with 11 bases between them. The CDR3 runs to 14 residues. Germline values: CDR1 LNHDA, CDR2 SQIVND (reference sequence). CDR3 sequence (DNA): TGTGCCAGTAGTCCCCGGGTGGAGAACACTGAAGCTTTCTTT. It encodes CASSPRVENTEAFF.

The chain uses TRBV19 and TRBJ2-7, with 10 bases matching TRBD2. The CDR3 extends over 15 amino acids. CDR1 and CDR2 from the germline V gene are LNHDA and SQIVND (reference sequence). J gave up 7 bases and V 6 bases, and 12 bases lay outside the gene matches. The DNA for the CDR3 is TGTGCCAGTAGCTTCCCTAGCGGGGGTCTGCGGGAGCAGTACTTC. Translated: CASSFPSGGLREQYF.

The chain couples TRBV28 to TRBJ1-1; 8 bases match TRBD1. From germline, CDR1 is MDHEN and CDR2 SYDVKM. The CDR3 loop spans 15 amino acids. The ends lost 4 bases at V and 0 bases at J; junction bases unmatched: 4. The CDR3 DNA reads as TGTGCCAGCAGTTCCAGGGGGCGAGTGAACACTGAAGCTTTCTTT. Encoded protein: CASSSRGRVNTEAFF.

This chain uses TRBV4-1 with TRBJ2-5; D gene ambiguous. The V gene lost 1 base and the J gene lost 2 bases, with 8 bases spanning the gap. Germline lookup yields CDR1 MGHRA and CDR2 YSYEKL. This CDR3 has 14 residues. CDR3 region: CASSQGGLQETQYF. In DNA, the CDR3 is TGCGCCAGCAGCCAAGGAGGTCTTCAAGAGACCCAGTACTTC.

J is TRBJ1-3 and V is TRBV6-1; D unresolved. This CDR3 region has 16 residues. Trimming left V 4 bases short and J 0 bases short, with 13 bases between. The germline V gene has CDR1 MNHNS and CDR2 SASEGT. CDR3: CASSGRERSSGNTIYF. CDR3 in DNA: TGTGCCAGCAGTGGCCGGGAGAGGAGCTCTGGAAACACCATATATTTT.

In this sample, this clone turned up a few times. The chain combines TRBV19 with TRBJ1-2; TRBD1 matches at 10 bases. Germline V gives CDR1 LNHDA, CDR2 SQIVND (reference sequence). Trimming cost V 8 bases and J 11 bases; bases outside gene matches: 11. The CDR3 is made up of 13 amino acids. The CDR3 loop is CASAPGTGAGYTF. In DNA, the CDR3 is TGTGCCAGTGCCCCCGGGACAGGGGCTGGATACACCTTC.

This clone has only a few counts. The rearrangement uses TRBV5-4 and TRBJ2-2, with 10 bases identical to TRBD2. V dropped 3 bases and J dropped 0; count of bases not matched to a gene: 2. Germline loops: CDR1 SGHNT, CDR2 YYREEE (reference sequence). The CDR3 totals 16 residues. CDR3 sequence: CASSSGTSANTGELFF. DNA for the CDR3: TGTGCCAGCAGCTCGGGGACTAGCGCGAACACCGGGGAGCTGTTTTTT.

This chain links TRBV3-1 (or the pseudogene TRBV3-2) with TRBJ2-7, with D unresolved. This CDR3 has 12 residues. In germline, CDR1 is LGHDT, CDR2 YNNKEL (reference sequence). The V end was cut by 4 bases, the J end by 4 bases, with 8 bases between. The CDR3 DNA reads as TGTGCCAGCAGCCTCCATCGGTACGAGCAGTACTTC. Protein: CASSLHRYEQYF.

This clone was found a few times. The chain links TRBV6-1 to TRBJ1-3; 9 bases agree with TRBD1. Trimming took 3 bases from V and 4 from J; bases not matched to a gene: 4. The CDR3 has 15 residues. Germline CDR1 MNHNS, CDR2 SASEGT. CDR3 nucleotide sequence: TGTGCCAGCAGTGATCCGGGACAGGGAGGAAACACCATATATTTT. It yields the protein CASSDPGQGGNTIYF.

This clone was detected only once. The chain uses TRBV7-9 and TRBJ2-1, with 9 bases lining up with TRBD1. With 1 base clipped from V and 3 bases from J, the junction kept 1 base outside the gene matches. CDR3 length equals 15 residues. Germline loops: CDR1 SEHNR, CDR2 FQNEAQ (reference sequence). CDR3 amino acids: CASSLGTGDYNEQFF. The CDR3 DNA is TGTGCCAGCAGCTTAGGGACAGGGGACTACAATGAGCAGTTCTTC.

V and J are TRBV29-1 and TRBJ1-1; 11 bases fit TRBD1. This CDR3 comprises 15 residues. After removal of 0 bases from V and 5 bases from J, the junction contained 5 bases not matched to a gene. Germline CDR1 and CDR2: SQVTM and ANQGSEA. This chain's CDR3 is CSVEELDRGRTEAFF. CDR3 coding DNA: TGCAGCGTTGAAGAATTGGACAGGGGGCGAACTGAAGCTTTCTTT. The complete variable domain, with remaining parts taken from reference TRBV29-1 and TRBJ1-1, reads SAVISQKPSRDICQRGTSLTIQCQVDSQVTMMFWYRQQPGQSLTLIATANQGSEATYESGFVIDKFPISRPNLTFSTLTVSNMSPEDSSIYLCSVEELDRGRTEAFFGQGTRLTVV.

The rearrangement joins TRBV11-2 to TRBJ2-2; 7 bases align to TRBD2. CDR3 length: 13 amino acids. Germline V lookup: CDR1 SGHAT, CDR2 FQNNGV. The ends lost 10 bases at V and 4 bases at J; junction bases unmatched: 6. The DNA of the CDR3 is TGTGCCACCGGGGGGTTTCGCACCGGGGAGCTGTTTTTT. Protein: CATGGFRTGELFF. The full variable domain, completed using reference TRBV11-2 and TRBJ2-2, is EAGVAQSPRYKIIEKRQSVAFWCNPISGHATLYWYQQILGQGPKLLIQFQNNGVVDDSQLPKDRFSAERLKGVDSTLKIQPAKLEDSAVYLCATGGFRTGELFFGEGSRLTVL.

The gene calls are TRBV14 and TRBJ1-3; D remains ambiguous. The germline V and J ends were trimmed by 1 base and 4 bases, with 11 bases remaining between them. Germline V gene sequence: CDR1 SGHDN, CDR2 FVKESK. The CDR3 spans 15 residues. The CDR3 protein is CASSQAGGFGNTIYF. For the CDR3, the DNA is TGTGCCAGCAGCCAAGCCGGCGGTTTCGGAAACACCATATATTTT.

This sequence joins TRBV2 and TRBJ2-1; no firm D call. The CDR3 is 13 residues long. Germline V lookup: CDR1 SNHLY, CDR2 FYNNEI. The ends were cut back, 4 bases at V and 4 bases at J, with 8 bases in the middle. The CDR3 DNA follows: TGTGCCAGCAGTGCCACACTATACAATGAGCAGTTCTTC. Protein: CASSATLYNEQFF.

The V gene is TRBV9, the J gene TRBJ1-4, with 7 bases lining up with TRBD1. CDR3 length: 16 residues. J lost 4 bases, V lost 0 bases, and 6 bases had no gene match. Germline-derived CDR1 and CDR2 are SGDLS and YYNGEE. The CDR3 region is CASSVEGGQSNEKLFF. Written as DNA, the CDR3 is TGTGCCAGCAGCGTAGAGGGGGGACAGAGTAATGAAAAACTGTTTTTT.

The chain links TRBV27 to TRBJ2-1; 12 bases fit TRBD2. Trimming removed 6 bases from V and 2 bases from J; junction bases left unmatched: 5. This CDR3 spans 16 amino acids. CDR1 and CDR2 from the germline V gene are MNHEY and SMNVEV (reference sequence). The CDR3 nucleotides read TGTGCCAGCAGGGACCGACTAGCGGGAGCCTACAATGAGCAGTTCTTC. This codes for CASRDRLAGAYNEQFF.

The gene calls are TRBV7-9 and TRBJ1-4; no definite D call. V was clipped by 5 bases and J by 2 bases, with 15 bases between them. From germline, CDR1 is SEHNR and CDR2 FQNEAQ (reference sequence). The CDR3 extends over 16 amino acids. The CDR3 DNA reads as TGTGCCAGCAGCATCGGACGGGGAGGGACTAATGAAAAACTGTTTTTT. This sequence encodes CASSIGRGGTNEKLFF.

This chain links TRBV27 with TRBJ1-2; TRBD1 is a possible D gene (5 bases). The CDR3 has 13 residues. Trimming took off 5 bases at V and 8 bases at J, with 15 bases between the two ends. Per germline, CDR1 MNHEY and CDR2 SMNVEV (reference sequence). The CDR3 here is CASSRQPRYGYTF. In DNA form, the CDR3 reads TGTGCCAGCAGTAGACAGCCCCGGTACGGCTACACCTTC.

This rearrangement joins TRBV13 to TRBJ2-5, with 11 positions matching TRBD2. The CDR3 extends over 15 amino acids. CDR1 and CDR2 from the germline V gene are PRHDT and FYEKMQ (reference sequence). The ends lost 5 bases at V and 5 bases at J; junction bases unmatched: 7. CDR3 residues: CASSISGGADETQYF. For the CDR3, the DNA is TGTGCCAGCAGCATTAGCGGGGGGGCCGACGAGACCCAGTACTTC.

The chain links TRBV30 to TRBJ1-2; 7 bases agree with TRBD1. The CDR3 loop spans 15 amino acids. Germline V lookup: CDR1 GTSNPN, CDR2 SVGIG (reference sequence). V gave up 0 bases and J gave up 8 bases; unmatched junction bases: 12. The CDR3 DNA is TGTGCCTGGAGTGTACCCTGGGACAGAGGCAAAGGCTACACCTTC. Amino acid sequence: CAWSVPWDRGKGYTF.

The J gene is TRBJ1-2, the V gene TRBV4-3; 9 bases are a match to TRBD1. Trimming took 0 bases from V and 6 from J; bases not matched to a gene: 2. This CDR3 comprises 14 residues. Germline CDR1 and CDR2: LGHNA and YSLEER. The CDR3 sequence is CASSQDWTGDGYTF. The CDR3 DNA is TGCGCCAGCAGCCAAGATTGGACAGGGGATGGCTACACCTTC.

This rearrangement joins TRBV4-1 to TRBJ1-3; no firm D call. Trimming shortened V by 1 base and J by 0 bases, and 10 bases separated the two germline ends. There are 16 residues in the CDR3. CDR1 and CDR2 (germline): MGHRA, YSYEKL. The CDR3 sequence: CASSQVSVSSGNTIYF. Written as DNA, the CDR3 is TGCGCCAGCAGCCAAGTAAGCGTGAGCTCTGGAAACACCATATATTTT.

The chain employs TRBV5-1 and TRBJ1-2, with D possibly matching TRBD1 (6 bases). The V gene lost 0 bases and the J gene lost 3 bases, with 9 bases spanning the gap. The CDR3 sequence is 14 residues long. The germline V gene has CDR1 SGHRS and CDR2 YFSETQ. The CDR3 DNA reads as TGCGCCAGCAGCTTGGTGGGGGCGGACTATGGCTACACCTTC. Its translation is CASSLVGADYGYTF.

The chain carries TRBV5-1 and TRBJ2-3; 9 bases line up with TRBD2. The CDR3 is 14 amino acids. J lost 6 bases, V lost 3 bases, and 5 bases had no gene match. Germline V gene lookup returns CDR1 SGHRS and CDR2 YFSETQ. In DNA form, the CDR3 reads TGCGCCAGCAGCTCGAGCGGGGGGCGTGATACGCAGTATTTT. Translation gives CASSSSGGRDTQYF. Drawing the rest from reference TRBV5-1 and TRBJ2-3, the complete variable domain is KAGVTQTPRYLIKTRGQQVTLSCSPISGHRSVSWYQQTPGQGLQFLFEYFSETQRNKGNFPGRFSGRQFSNSRSEMNVSTLELGDSALYLCASSSSGGRDTQYFGPGTRLTVL.

The CDR3 region has the DNA TGTGCCAGCAGTGAAGCGACAGGGGGGTCACCCCTCCACTTT. This encodes CASSEATGGSPLHF. This chain connects TRBV6-1 to TRBJ1-6; 9 positions match TRBD1. The CDR3 runs 14 residues. Germline CDR1 and CDR2: MNHNS and SASEGT. J was trimmed by 10 bases and V by 0 bases; bases with no gene match: 1.

The chain combines TRBV2 with TRBJ2-2, with 7 bases lining up with TRBD2. The CDR3 is 14 residues long. J lost 4 bases, V lost 6 bases, and 5 bases had no gene match. Germline V gene data show CDR1 as SNHLY and CDR2 as FYNNEI. Here the CDR3 reads CASRRRESTGELFF. CDR3 in DNA: TGTGCCAGCAGGCGGCGGGAGAGCACCGGGGAGCTGTTTTTT.

The chain uses TRBV29-1 and TRBJ1-2; 7 bases line up with TRBD1. CDR3 length: 12 amino acids. Trimming removed 6 bases from V and 3 bases from J; junction bases left unmatched: 4. Germline CDR1 reads SQVTM; CDR2 reads ANQGSEA. CDR3 residues: CSVSGGDYGYTF. For the CDR3, the DNA is TGCAGCGTCTCAGGGGGTGACTATGGCTACACCTTC.

The chain carries TRBV12-5 and TRBJ2-1; D may be TRBD1 (5 bases). The germline V gene encodes CDR1 LGHNT and CDR2 FRNRAP. This CDR3 has 16 amino acids. V shed 2 bases and J shed 9 bases, with 20 bases lying between them. For the CDR3, the DNA is TGTGCTAGTGGTTTGCCGACGACCTTACAGGTCGGTGAGCAGTTCTTC. Encoded protein: CASGLPTTLQVGEQFF. Using reference TRBV12-5 and TRBJ2-1 for the parts outside the CDR3, the full variable domain is DARVTQTPRHKVTEMGQEVTMRCQPILGHNTVFWYRQTMMQGLELLAYFRNRAPLDDSGMPKDRFSAEMPDATLATLKIQPSEPRDSAVYFCASGLPTTLQVGEQFFGPGTRLTVL.

The rearrangement uses TRBV7-9 and TRBJ2-5; TRBD1 agrees at 7 bases. In germline, CDR1 is SEHNR, CDR2 FQNEAQ (reference sequence). V shed 5 bases and J 3 bases; nucleotides not matched to a gene: 3. The CDR3 length is 13 residues. CDR3 sequence (DNA): TGTGCCAGCAGCCTAGGGACAGAAGAGACCCAGTACTTC. This sequence encodes CASSLGTEETQYF.

V is TRBV13 and J is TRBJ2-7; 10 bases map to TRBD1. CDR3 length: 13 residues. V shed 5 bases and J 7 bases; nucleotides not matched to a gene: 5. The germline V gene has CDR1 PRHDT and CDR2 FYEKMQ (reference sequence). CDR3 sequence (DNA): TGTGCCAGCAGCAGTCGGACAGGGGGGGAGCAGTACTTC. This sequence encodes CASSSRTGGEQYF.

This chain links TRBV5-6 with TRBJ2-1, with 7 bases fitting TRBD1. Germline assignment: CDR1 SGHDT and CDR2 YYEEEE. The V and J ends lost 0 bases and 5 bases, in that order; junction bases with no gene match: 8. This CDR3 is built from 16 residues. The CDR3, as DNA: TGTGCCAGCAGCTTGGAAAACAGGGGACCCGACAATGAGCAGTTCTTC. Translated: CASSLENRGPDNEQFF.

The CDR3 DNA reads as TGTGCCAGCAGCTTGGGGGACAGGGCGAAAGCTAACTATGGCTACACCTTC. It yields the protein CASSLGDRAKANYGYTF. V and J are TRBV5-4 and TRBJ1-2; TRBD1 matches 9 bases. The CDR3 totals 17 residues. Germline V gene sequence: CDR1 SGHNT, CDR2 YYREEE (reference sequence). Trimming cost V 0 bases and J 0 bases; bases outside gene matches: 6. Looking up the rest from reference TRBV5-4 and TRBJ1-2 gives the full variable domain: ETGVTQSPTHLIKTRGQQVTLRCSSQSGHNTVSWYQQALGQGPQFIFQYYREEENGRGNFPPRFSGLQFPNYSSELNVNALELDDSALYLCASSLGDRAKANYGYTFGSGTRLTVV.